One sample yielded the 12 T cell receptor beta chains listed below, sequenced in a study of blood T cell repertoires in COVID-19. TCRdb's table, derived via immunoSEQ multiplex PCR, lists solely in-frame clones and lacks some. The sample has hundreds of thousands of clones, about 85% seen once; the top ten hold approximately 2.2%. The sequencing input was peripheral blood. Receptors were obtained from a man between 18 and 29 years old with active or convalescent COVID-19.

In its sample, this clone was seen once. The V call is TRBV19, the J call TRBJ1-4, with TRBD1 matching over 8 bases. The CDR3 totals 15 residues. Germline-derived CDR1 and CDR2 are LNHDA and SQIVND (reference sequence). V lost 7 bases, J lost 5 bases, and 9 bases stayed unmatched. The CDR3 DNA sequence: TGTGCCAGTAAAACAAATAGGGACAGGAATGAAAAACTGTTTTTT. Protein sequence: CASKTNRDRNEKLFF. Supplemented by reference TRBV19 and TRBJ1-4, the full variable domain reads DGGITQSPKYLFRKEGQNVTLSCEQNLNHDAMYWYRQDPGQGLRLIYYSQIVNDFQKGDIAEGYSVSREKKESFPLTVTSAQKNPTAFYLCASKTNRDRNEKLFFGSGTQLSVL.

V gene TRBV6-6 combines with J gene TRBJ1-2, with D unresolved. With 3 bases removed from V and 0 bases from J, the gap between germline ends came to 8 bases. This CDR3 has 14 amino acids. Germline lookup yields CDR1 MNHNY and CDR2 SVGAGI (reference sequence). The CDR3 region has the DNA TGTGCCAGCAGTTATATCAGCGCTAACTATGGCTACACCTTC. It yields the protein CASSYISANYGYTF.

J is TRBJ2-7 and V is TRBV10-2; D is perhaps TRBD2 (5 bases). Germline V gene data show CDR1 as WSHSY and CDR2 as SAAADI. This CDR3 has 15 residues. V lost 4 bases, J lost 1 base, and 14 bases lay in between. CDR3 region: CASSGFAGESYEQYF. In DNA form, the CDR3 reads TGCGCCAGCAGTGGGTTCGCGGGTGAATCCTACGAGCAGTACTTC.

The chain couples TRBV6-5 to TRBJ1-2; D possibly corresponds to TRBD1 (6 bases). The V end lost 5 bases, the J end lost 2 bases, and 15 bases lay between the germline ends. Germline-derived CDR1 and CDR2 are MNHEY and SVGAGI. The CDR3 consists of 15 residues. The CDR3 loop reads CASSNPGRGNYGYTF. For the CDR3, the DNA is TGTGCCAGCAGTAACCCGGGCAGGGGCAACTATGGCTACACCTTC.

The gene calls are TRBV2 and TRBJ2-7; TRBD1 matches 9 bases. Germline CDR1 is SNHLY and CDR2 is FYNNEI. Unmatched junction bases numbered 7, after V lost 4 bases and J lost 6 bases. This CDR3 is built from 14 residues. In nucleotides, the CDR3 is TGTGCCAGCAGTGGTCTCGACAGGGGGGGCGAGCAGTACTTC. Translation: CASSGLDRGGEQYF.

V and J are TRBV5-1 and TRBJ2-7; 14 bases line up with TRBD2. V was clipped by 3 bases and J by 5 bases; unmatched bases: 7. Germline V gene lookup returns CDR1 SGHRS and CDR2 YFSETQ. The CDR3 runs 16 residues. CDR3 nucleotide sequence: TGCGCCAGCAGCTCCGGGACTAGCGGGAGTATCAACGAGCAGTACTTC. It encodes CASSSGTSGSINEQYF.

This chain links TRBV10-3 with TRBJ2-1; D is ambiguous. Germline V gene data show CDR1 as ENHRY and CDR2 as SYGVKD. This CDR3 region has 12 residues. V was pared by 0 bases and J by 6 bases, with 3 bases between. CDR3 sequence: CAISESRNEQFF. The CDR3 nucleotides are TGTGCCATCAGTGAGTCGCGCAATGAGCAGTTCTTC.

The gene calls are TRBV2 and TRBJ2-6, with D unresolved. The V gene lost 1 base and the J gene lost 4 bases, with 11 bases spanning the gap. The V gene's germline CDR1 is SNHLY and CDR2 FYNNEI. This CDR3 is built from 16 residues. This CDR3 is CASSEEPLVGANVLTF. The CDR3 DNA sequence: TGTGCCAGCAGTGAAGAACCCTTAGTGGGGGCCAACGTCCTGACTTTC.

The chain has TRBV6-6 and TRBJ1-6, with TRBD1 matching over 7 bases. CDR1 and CDR2 from the germline V gene are MNHNY and SVGAGI (reference sequence). The CDR3 loop spans 14 amino acids. Trimming cost V 5 bases and J 9 bases; bases outside gene matches: 7. The CDR3 region is CASSPDREVSPLHF. CDR3 bases: TGTGCCAGCAGTCCTGACAGGGAGGTTTCACCCCTCCACTTT.

J is TRBJ2-2 and V is TRBV7-9; 7 nucleotides match TRBD1. Germline V CDR1 and CDR2: SEHNR, FQNEAQ (reference sequence). Trimming cost V 2 bases and J 1 base; bases outside gene matches: 1. This CDR3 has 15 residues. In DNA form, the CDR3 reads TGTGCCAGCAGCTTAAGGACAGGGAACACCGGGGAGCTGTTTTTT. Translated, it gives CASSLRTGNTGELFF.

The chain couples TRBV2 to TRBJ2-1, with D maybe TRBD1 (5 bases). From germline, CDR1 is SNHLY and CDR2 FYNNEI. Trimming removed 1 base from V and 4 bases from J, with 5 bases in between. The CDR3 is 13 residues long. For the CDR3, the DNA is TGTGCCAGCAGTGAAGACAGGTACAATGAGCAGTTCTTC. Translated: CASSEDRYNEQFF. The entire variable domain, with the rest obtained from reference TRBV2 and TRBJ2-1, is as follows: EPEVTQTPSHQVTQMGQEVILRCVPISNHLYFYWYRQILGQKVEFLVSFYNNEISEKSEIFDDQFSVERPDGSNFTLKIRSTKLEDSAMYFCASSEDRYNEQFFGPGTRLTVL.

This clone is a singleton in its sample. The chain links TRBV11-2 to TRBJ1-2; TRBD1 aligns across 10 bases. The CDR3 length is 14 residues. The trim removed 4 bases at V and 8 bases at J, leaving 7 bases unmatched. Germline V gene data show CDR1 as SGHAT and CDR2 as FQNNGV. The CDR3: CASSSIGTGVGYTF. In DNA, the CDR3 is TGTGCCAGCAGCTCTATAGGGACAGGGGTCGGCTACACCTTC.